The clone carrying this T cell receptor beta chain was counted ten times or more. This entry comes from a study of T-cell reconstitution after alpha-beta-depleted transplantation in children. Unique molecular identifiers were used to barcode this TCRbeta library. TCRdb used MiXCR to reprocess the PCR reads, holding one entry per CDR3 protein. The data contain about 610,000 distinct CDR3 sequences, roughly a tenth of them seen just once; the ten biggest clones take up roughly 3.9%. V was trimmed by 6 bases and J by 2 bases, leaving 10 bases between them. CDR1 SQVTM and CDR2 ANQGSEA come from the germline V gene. CDR3 length equals 13 residues.

The rearrangement links TRBV29-1 to TRBJ2-2; possibly TRBD1 or TRBD2 for D (5 bases each). Sequencing was performed on PBMCs from the stem cell graft donor, taken from the stem cell graft. The sequence was obtained from a human donor who donated a stem cell graft to a child with acute myeloid leukemia. In DNA, the CDR3 is TGCAGCGTCGGGACGGGAAACACCGGGGAGCTGTTTTTT. Its translation: CSVGTGNTGELFF.